This TCR beta chain was sequenced during a study of blood T cells in healthy people across ages. The germline V gene encodes CDR1 SGHVS and CDR2 FQNEAQ. The CDR3 runs to 16 residues. Losses at the gene ends were 1 base for V and 5 bases for J; bases not matched to a gene: 10. A second about 6 to 12 cycle PCR used barcoded and J-beta primers. The authors tagged each cDNA molecule using a template-switch adaptor with 12 random nucleotides. Using its own MiXCR run on the 5' RACE reads, TCRdb lists one record per CDR3 protein. The table shows hundreds of thousands of distinct CDR3 sequences, with around 42% occurring only once.

The material sequenced was blood. The chain couples TRBV7-8 to TRBJ2-5, with TRBD2 matching over 7 bases. This sequence was found in a man aged 55-75 years in good health. The CDR3 loop reads CASSLGLAQFRETQYF. The CDR3 DNA reads TGTGCCAGCAGCTTAGGACTAGCACAATTTAGGGAGACCCAGTACTTC.